Shown below are 11 T cell receptor beta chains from a single sample sequenced in a study of blood T cells in healthy people across ages. Through a sample-barcoded 5' primer and a J-beta primer mix, a second PCR was run for about 6 to 11 cycles. From the 5' RACE reads, TCRdb called clonotypes with MiXCR, one entry per CDR3 protein. The profile shows about a million distinct CDR3 sequences, roughly 43% of them singletons. The sequenced material came from blood. The source of these receptors is a man younger than 40 in good health.

The V call is TRBV7-8, the J call TRBJ1-1; unclear D gene. Germline V gene data show CDR1 as SGHVS and CDR2 as FQNEAQ. V shed 1 base and J shed 0 bases, with 9 bases lying between them. The CDR3 spans 15 residues. The CDR3 sequence: CASSLVGSMNTEAFF. The CDR3, as DNA: TGTGCCAGCAGCTTAGTGGGCAGCATGAACACTGAAGCTTTCTTT.

The table lists this clonotype with a few counts. The chain carries TRBV10-3 and TRBJ1-2; D gene unclear. Germline V gene sequence: CDR1 ENHRY, CDR2 SYGVKD. V lost 0 bases to trimming and J lost 4 bases, with 3 bases between them. The CDR3 spans 12 residues. The CDR3, as DNA: TGTGCCATCAGTGAGTCAGCCTATGGCTACACCTTC. This encodes CAISESAYGYTF.

This clonotype was counted only a few times. The chain couples TRBV28 to TRBJ2-7; D may be TRBD2 (5 bases). The CDR3 consists of 15 residues. Germline V gene sequence: CDR1 MDHEN, CDR2 SYDVKM. V was pared by 4 bases and J by 3 bases, with 16 bases between. CDR3 region: CASSYSGYSSYEQYF. CDR3 DNA sequence: TGTGCCAGCAGTTACTCGGGGTACAGTAGCTACGAGCAGTACTTC.

This clonotype was observed a few times. The rearrangement joins TRBV30 to TRBJ2-7; possibly TRBD1 or TRBD2 for D (5 bases each). Trimming took off 5 bases at V and 2 bases at J, with 7 bases between the two ends. From germline, CDR1 is GTSNPN and CDR2 SVGIG (reference sequence). CDR3 length: 11 residues. The CDR3 nucleotides are TGTGCCTGGGGGACCACCTACGAGCAGTACTTC. Its translation is CAWGTTYEQYF.

The chain carries TRBV28 and TRBJ2-1, with D possibly being TRBD2 (7 bases). Germline CDR1 and CDR2: MDHEN and SYDVKM. Trimming cost V 5 bases and J 15 bases, with 20 bases left between them. The CDR3 has 13 amino acids. CDR3: CASSPPRGGGVFF. CDR3 nucleotide sequence: TGTGCCAGCAGTCCCCCCCGGGGAGGGGGTGTGTTCTTC.

V is TRBV20-1 and J is TRBJ2-3; weak D call: TRBD1 (6 bases). This CDR3 comprises 14 residues. Germline assignment: CDR1 DFQATT and CDR2 SNEGSKA (reference sequence). V was pared by 1 base and J by 5 bases, with 13 bases between. DNA for the CDR3: TGCAGTGCTAGAGGGGGTACAGGGCTAGATACGCAGTATTTT. It codes for CSARGGTGLDTQYF.

The gene calls are TRBV6-2 or TRBV6-3 and TRBJ2-1, with 8 bases that match TRBD2. The CDR3 runs to 16 residues. CDR1 is MNHEY and CDR2 is SVGEGT in the germline V gene. Germline trimming cut 5 bases from V and 4 bases from J; bases unmatched to any gene: 10. CDR3 protein: CASSPPTSGAYNEQFF. As DNA, the CDR3 is TGTGCCAGCAGTCCCCCCACTAGCGGCGCATACAATGAGCAGTTCTTC.

The genes are TRBV25-1 and TRBJ2-1, with D unresolved. V lost 4 bases, J lost 8 bases, and 15 bases lay in between. CDR3 length: 14 amino acids. Per germline, CDR1 MGHDK and CDR2 SYGVNS. The CDR3 bases are TGTGCCAGCAGTGCCCCCCGACGTTGGGATGAGCAGTTCTTC. Its protein is CASSAPRRWDEQFF.

The chain joins TRBV28 to TRBJ2-2, with a weak D call TRBD2 (5 bases). Trimming cost V 5 bases and J 4 bases, with 14 bases left between them. This CDR3 has 15 amino acids. The germline gives CDR1 MDHEN, CDR2 SYDVKM. The CDR3 is CASSINSGVTGELFF. The CDR3 region has the DNA TGTGCCAGCAGTATTAACAGCGGAGTCACCGGGGAGCTGTTTTTT.

This clonotype was seen only a few times. CDR3 nucleotides: TGTGCCATCAGTGCAGGCGGTACTAGCACAGATACGCAGTATTTT. It encodes CAISAGGTSTDTQYF. The rearrangement uses TRBV10-3 and TRBJ2-3; no reliable D call. Germline V CDR1 and CDR2: ENHRY, SYGVKD. The length of the CDR3 is 15 residues. V was pared by 4 bases and J by 0 bases, with 11 bases between.

The rearrangement uses TRBV25-1 and TRBJ2-1, with D possibly matching TRBD2 (6 bases). The CDR3 is 16 amino acids. The ends were cut back, 1 base at V and 6 bases at J, with 16 bases in the middle. Germline V gives CDR1 MGHDK, CDR2 SYGVNS. In DNA form, the CDR3 reads TGTGCCAGCAGTGAATTTTACGGGAGCTCAGGCAATGAGCAGTTCTTC. Protein sequence: CASSEFYGSSGNEQFF.